This T cell receptor (beta chain) was recovered during a study of cytomegalovirus exposure and HLA in healthy donors. The PCR made use of 60 Vbeta and 13 Jbeta primers. Method: immunoSEQ multiplex PCR; TCRdb's copy keeps in-frame clones and lacks some. The sample has around 140,000 clones; around 75% are singletons. Germline V lookup: CDR1 SGHTS, CDR2 YDEGEE. V shed 4 bases and J shed 2 bases, with 10 bases lying between them. The CDR3 totals 14 residues. This chain connects TRBV5-8 to TRBJ1-5; D unresolved. The receptor's source is a man aged 40-49 years in good health and CMV-seronegative. The sample comprised PBMCs. DNA of the CDR3: TGTGCCAGCAGCCCCAGAACCGGCAATCAGCCCCAGCATTTT. The encoded protein is CASSPRTGNQPQHF. Full variable domain (outside the CDR3, taken from reference TRBV5-8 and TRBJ1-5): EAGVTQSPTHLIKTRGQQATLRCSPISGHTSVYWYQQALGLGLQFLLWYDEGEERNRGNFPPRFSGRQFPNYSSELNVNALELEDSALYLCASSPRTGNQPQHFGDGTRLSIL.